Sequencing of this T cell receptor beta chain was carried out in a study of naive and memory T cell subsets. General study points: Especially in CD8 cells, naive repertoires contained a few larger clonotypes, possibly CD45RA-re-expressing memory cells.

Cells stained for CD3, CD4, CD8, CD45RA and CD27 were sorted into four subsets. This clonotype has more than one count but fewer than ten. Antigen: not known. The CDR3 has 13 amino acids. The V and J ends lost 5 bases and 4 bases, in that order; junction bases with no gene match: 0. Germline V gene sequence: CDR1 MNHEY, CDR2 SMNVEV (reference sequence). An equimolar mix of two oligonucleotides served as the beta constant-region primer for TRBC1 and TRBC2. The ligated cDNA underwent four PCR rounds using SP2 and nested alpha and beta constant-region primers. TCRdb reprocessed the UMI-ligation and nested PCR reads with MiXCR, giving one entry per CDR3 protein. The table lists over 130,000 distinct CDR3 sequences, under 25% of them singletons.

The V gene is TRBV27, the J gene TRBJ2-7; TRBD2 matches 12 bases. The receptor's source is a human donor in good health. The sequenced sample consisted of naive CD8+ T cells from blood. The CDR3 loop is CASSTSGGYEQYF. The DNA for the CDR3 is TGTGCCAGCAGTACTAGCGGGGGGTACGAGCAGTACTTC.